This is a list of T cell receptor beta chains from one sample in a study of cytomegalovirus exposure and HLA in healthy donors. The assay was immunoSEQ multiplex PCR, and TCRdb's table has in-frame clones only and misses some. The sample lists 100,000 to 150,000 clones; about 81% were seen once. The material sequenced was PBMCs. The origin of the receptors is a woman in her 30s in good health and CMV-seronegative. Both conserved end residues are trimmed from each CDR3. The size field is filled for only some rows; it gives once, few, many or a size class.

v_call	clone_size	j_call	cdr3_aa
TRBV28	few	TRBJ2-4	ASSPHSTGRAKNIQY
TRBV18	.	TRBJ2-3	ASSVQGMALSTDTQY
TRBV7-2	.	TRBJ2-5	ASRTQGAGGQETQY
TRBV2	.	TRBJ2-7	ASTKGPDLADEQY
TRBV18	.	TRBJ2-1	ASSPQVPPRQNEQF
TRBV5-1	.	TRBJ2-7	ASSLASGRGYEQY
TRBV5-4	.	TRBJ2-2	ASSLGGTGRTGELF
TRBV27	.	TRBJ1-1	ASSTQGYTEAF
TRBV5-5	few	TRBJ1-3	ASSPRQAFTGNTIY
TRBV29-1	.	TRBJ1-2	SVLTGIANYGYT
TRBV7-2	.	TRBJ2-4	ASSGSGRPNIQY
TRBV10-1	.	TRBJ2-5	ASSDPGSGQETQY
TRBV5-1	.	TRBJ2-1	ASSQYNEQF
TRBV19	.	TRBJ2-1	ASSRGTSGGAIYNEQF
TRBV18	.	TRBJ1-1	ASSPLTGGAITEAF
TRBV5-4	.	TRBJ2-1	ASSPGSVAYNEQF
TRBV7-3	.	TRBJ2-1	ASSPGGTWNNEQF
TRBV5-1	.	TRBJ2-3	ASSPSLTTGGRFTDTQY
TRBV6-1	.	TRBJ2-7	ASTSGASGGYEQY
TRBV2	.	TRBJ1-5	ASRTQGEIQPQH
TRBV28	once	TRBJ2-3	ASSFTSGSADTQY
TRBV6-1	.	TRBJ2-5	ASSERGETQY
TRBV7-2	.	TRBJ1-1	ASSSRGLGSVNTEAF
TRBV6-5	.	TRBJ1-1	ASSRSYAGDTEAF
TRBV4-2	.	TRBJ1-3	ASSQERVGNTIY
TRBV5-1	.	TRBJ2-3	ASSLARDTRFGDTQY
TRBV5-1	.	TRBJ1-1	ASSLGAQGMNTEAF
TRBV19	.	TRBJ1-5	ASTEGSRANQPQH
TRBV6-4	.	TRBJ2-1	ASSPQGQGETNEQF
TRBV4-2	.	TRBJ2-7	ASSRDLAGGPSYEQY
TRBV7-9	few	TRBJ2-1	ASSSDRGLSNEQF
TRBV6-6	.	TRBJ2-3	ASKGETDTQY